These T cell receptor beta chains were read from a single sample in a study of blood T cell repertoires in COVID-19. Using immunoSEQ multiplex PCR, the repertoire was profiled, and TCRdb retains in-frame clones only, with some absent. The sample lists about 200,000 clones; roughly 85% were seen once. Sequenced input: peripheral blood. These receptors were collected from a woman in her seventies with COVID-19, enrolled during active disease. CDR3s include the opening cysteine and the closing phenylalanine or tryptophan.

CDR3aa,j_gene,v_gene
CSVGQGPGGYTF,TRBJ1-2,TRBV29-1
CSVEDPGQTLYGYTF,TRBJ1-2,TRBV29-1
CASSFDQGGSYGYTF,TRBJ1-2,TRBV7-9
CASSVMGQDYEQYF,TRBJ2-7,TRBV7-8
CASSRVSGSADTQYF,TRBJ2-3,TRBV18
CASSELGSRVNTEAFF,TRBJ1-1,TRBV2
CASSVNSGNNEQFF,TRBJ2-1,TRBV9
CASSEGQSNQPQHF,TRBJ1-5,TRBV6-1
CASSEVLGREQYF,TRBJ2-7,TRBV6-1
CASGRSPGFYGYTF,TRBJ1-2,TRBV6-5
CASREGQNTGELFF,TRBJ2-2,TRBV7-3
CASSQDDRSYEQYF,TRBJ2-7,TRBV5-1